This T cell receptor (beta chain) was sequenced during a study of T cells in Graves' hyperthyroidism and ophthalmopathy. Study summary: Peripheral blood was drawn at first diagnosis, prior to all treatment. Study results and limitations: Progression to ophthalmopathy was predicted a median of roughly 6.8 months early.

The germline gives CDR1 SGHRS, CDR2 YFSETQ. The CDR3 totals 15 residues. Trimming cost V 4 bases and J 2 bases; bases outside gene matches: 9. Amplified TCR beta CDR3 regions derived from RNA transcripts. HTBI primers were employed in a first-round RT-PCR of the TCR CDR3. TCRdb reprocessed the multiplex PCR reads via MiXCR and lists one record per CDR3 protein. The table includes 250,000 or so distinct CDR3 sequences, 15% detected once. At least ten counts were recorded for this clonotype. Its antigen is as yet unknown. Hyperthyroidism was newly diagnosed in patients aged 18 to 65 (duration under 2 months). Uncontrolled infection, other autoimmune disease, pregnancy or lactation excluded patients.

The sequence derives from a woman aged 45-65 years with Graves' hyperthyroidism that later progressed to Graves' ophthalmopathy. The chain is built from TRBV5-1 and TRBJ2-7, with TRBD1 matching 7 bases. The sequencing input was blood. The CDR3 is CASSTPTGSAYEQYF. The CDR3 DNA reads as TGCGCCAGCAGCACCCCGACAGGGAGCGCCTACGAGCAGTACTTC.